This TCR beta chain appears in the sequencing data of a study of naive and memory T cell subsets. This clonotype ranks as medium-sized (0.01 to 0.1%). Reverse transcription of blood and skin TCR RNA was primed at alpha and beta constant regions. TCRdb processed the 5' RACE reads anew with MiXCR; each CDR3 protein has one entry. The data show over 20,000 distinct CDR3 sequences, with under 25% seen just once and less than 2% held by the top ten. Whole-blood samples were roughly 2.7 ml of peripheral blood from healthy adult volunteers. The TCR sequence derives from a female donor in good health.

CDR3 nucleotide sequence: TGTGCCAGCAGTTTGGGGCAATCCTACGAGCAGTACTTC. Amino acids: CASSLGQSYEQYF. This chain uses TRBV28 with TRBJ2-7; D might be TRBD1 (5 bases). The germline V gene encodes CDR1 MDHEN and CDR2 SYDVKM. V lost 3 bases, J lost 1 base, and 7 bases lay in between. This CDR3 has 13 residues. The whole variable domain, filled in from reference TRBV28 and TRBJ2-7, reads DVKVTQSSRYLVKRTGEKVFLECVQDMDHENMFWYRQDPGLGLRLIYFSYDVKMKEKGDIPEGYSVSREKKERFSLILESASTNQTSMYLCASSLGQSYEQYFGPGTRLTVT.